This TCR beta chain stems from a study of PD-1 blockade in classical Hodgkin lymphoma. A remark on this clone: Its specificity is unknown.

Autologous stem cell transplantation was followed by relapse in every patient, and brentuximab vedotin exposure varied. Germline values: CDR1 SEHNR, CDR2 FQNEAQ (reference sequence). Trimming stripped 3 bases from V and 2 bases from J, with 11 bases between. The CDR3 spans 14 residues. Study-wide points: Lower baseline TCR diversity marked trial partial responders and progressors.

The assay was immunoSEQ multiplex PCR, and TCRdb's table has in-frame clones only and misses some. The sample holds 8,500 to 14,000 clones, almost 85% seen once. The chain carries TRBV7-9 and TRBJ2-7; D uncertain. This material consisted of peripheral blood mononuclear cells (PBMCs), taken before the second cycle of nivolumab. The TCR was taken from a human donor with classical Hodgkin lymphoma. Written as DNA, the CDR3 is TGTGCCAGCAGCTTTGGTAGTCCAACCTACGAGCAGTACTTC. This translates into CASSFGSPTYEQYF.